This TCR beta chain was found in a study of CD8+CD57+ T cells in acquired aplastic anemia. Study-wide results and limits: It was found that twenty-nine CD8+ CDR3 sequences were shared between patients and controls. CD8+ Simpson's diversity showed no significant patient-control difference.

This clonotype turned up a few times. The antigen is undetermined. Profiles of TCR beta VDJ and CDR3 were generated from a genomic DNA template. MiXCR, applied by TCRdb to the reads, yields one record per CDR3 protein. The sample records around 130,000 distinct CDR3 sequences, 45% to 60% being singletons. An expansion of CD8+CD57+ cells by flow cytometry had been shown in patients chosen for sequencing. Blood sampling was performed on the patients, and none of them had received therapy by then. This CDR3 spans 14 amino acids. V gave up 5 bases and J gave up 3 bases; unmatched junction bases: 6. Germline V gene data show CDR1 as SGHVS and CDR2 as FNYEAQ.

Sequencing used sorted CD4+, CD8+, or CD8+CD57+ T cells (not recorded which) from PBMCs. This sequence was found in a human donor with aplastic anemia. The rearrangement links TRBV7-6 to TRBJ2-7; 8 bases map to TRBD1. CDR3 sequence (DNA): TGTGCCAGCAGCGTAGGACAGGGCCTCTACGAGCAGTACTTC. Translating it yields CASSVGQGLYEQYF. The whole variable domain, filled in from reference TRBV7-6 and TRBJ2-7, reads GAGVSQSPRYKVTKRGQDVALRCDPISGHVSLYWYRQALGQGPEFLTYFNYEAQQDKSGLPNDRFSAERPEGSISTLTIQRTEQRDSAMYRCASSVGQGLYEQYFGPGTRLTVT.